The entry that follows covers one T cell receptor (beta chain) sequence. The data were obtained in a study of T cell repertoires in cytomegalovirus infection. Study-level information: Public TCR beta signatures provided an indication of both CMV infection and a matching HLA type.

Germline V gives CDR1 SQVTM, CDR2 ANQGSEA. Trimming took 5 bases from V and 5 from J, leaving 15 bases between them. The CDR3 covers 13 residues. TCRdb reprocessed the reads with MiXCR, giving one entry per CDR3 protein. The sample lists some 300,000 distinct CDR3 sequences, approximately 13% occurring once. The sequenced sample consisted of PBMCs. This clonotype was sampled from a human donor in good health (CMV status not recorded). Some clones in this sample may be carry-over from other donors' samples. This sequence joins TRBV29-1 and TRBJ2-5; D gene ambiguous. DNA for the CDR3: TGCAGCGTTAACCCGACTGGGTATGAGACCCAGTACTTC. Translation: CSVNPTGYETQYF. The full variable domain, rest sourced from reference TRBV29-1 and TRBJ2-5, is SAVISQKPSRDICQRGTSLTIQCQVDSQVTMMFWYRQQPGQSLTLIATANQGSEATYESGFVIDKFPISRPNLTFSTLTVSNMSPEDSSIYLCSVNPTGYETQYFGPGTRLLVL.